The 7 T cell receptor beta chains presented below share a single source sample, sequenced in a study of cytomegalovirus exposure and HLA in healthy donors. Both 60 Vbeta primers and 13 Jbeta primers went into the PCR. Profiling relied on immunoSEQ multiplex PCR, and the TCRdb table lists in-frame clones only, not all of them. Its clone listing holds about 75,000 clones. Source material: PBMCs. The receptors shown here come from a man younger than 35 in good health and CMV-seropositive.

The chain employs TRBV6-1 and TRBJ2-5, with 10 bases lining up with TRBD2. With 2 bases clipped from V and 5 bases from J, the junction kept 5 bases outside the gene matches. The CDR3 covers 15 residues. Germline CDR1 and CDR2: MNHNS and SASEGT. The CDR3 DNA reads as TGTGCCAGCAGTGAATCAGCGGGAGGGGGGGAGACCCAGTACTTC. It translates to CASSESAGGGETQYF.

Comments on this clone: The junction departs from germline at one end; a sequencing error may be responsible. The gene calls are TRBV28 and TRBJ1-3; D remains ambiguous. Germline assignment: CDR1 MDHEN and CDR2 SYDVKM. CDR3 length equals 11 residues. DNA for the CDR3: TGTGCCAGCAGCTTATACTACACCATATATTTT. Encoded protein: CASSLYYTIYF.

This chain uses TRBV2 with TRBJ2-2; 7 bases align to TRBD2. The ends lost 6 bases at V and 7 bases at J; junction bases unmatched: 14. The CDR3 has 16 residues. The germline V gene encodes CDR1 SNHLY and CDR2 FYNNEI. CDR3 region: CASRLAQTGDGGELFF. In DNA form, the CDR3 reads TGTGCCAGCAGACTAGCGCAGACCGGCGACGGCGGGGAGCTGTTTTTT.

The chain uses TRBV4-1 and TRBJ1-1; perhaps TRBD1 as D (6 bases). V was trimmed by 0 bases and J by 4 bases, leaving 12 bases between them. There are 15 residues in the CDR3. Germline-derived CDR1 and CDR2 are MGHRA and YSYEKL. The CDR3 DNA reads as TGCGCCAGCAGCCAAGATAACAGGGTGAGCACTGAAGCTTTCTTT. This gives the protein CASSQDNRVSTEAFF.

The chain combines TRBV7-9 with TRBJ1-4; tentatively, D is TRBD1 (6 bases). Trimming took 3 bases from V and 0 from J, leaving 20 bases between them. The CDR3 sequence is 19 residues long. Germline values: CDR1 SEHNR, CDR2 FQNEAQ (reference sequence). The CDR3 is CASSFLTGPVKATNEKLFF. The CDR3 DNA follows: TGTGCCAGCAGCTTCTTAACAGGGCCAGTAAAGGCAACTAATGAAAAACTGTTTTTT.

The chain uses TRBV5-5 and TRBJ2-2; 7 bases align to TRBD1. The germline gives CDR1 SGHKS, CDR2 YYEKEE (reference sequence). Trimming took 6 bases from V and 3 from J; bases not matched to a gene: 5. The CDR3 has 14 residues. The DNA of the CDR3 is TGTGCCAGCACCCAAACAGGGGACACCGGGGAGCTGTTTTTT. This encodes CASTQTGDTGELFF.

The chain uses TRBV2 and TRBJ1-1; D call uncertain. The CDR3 is 14 residues long. Trimming took off 9 bases at V and 0 bases at J, with 14 bases between the two ends. Germline loops: CDR1 SNHLY, CDR2 FYNNEI. In nucleotides, the CDR3 is TGTGCCAGTGGAGGGTTCAGGATGAACACTGAAGCTTTCTTT. Protein sequence: CASGGFRMNTEAFF.